Below, 7 T cell receptor beta chains from the same sample are listed, as sequenced in a study of blood T cell repertoires in COVID-19. Produced via immunoSEQ multiplex PCR; TCRdb's table is partial and in-frame only. The sample gives about 180,000 clones, about 90% of which show up once; about 6.5% is in the top ten. The sequencing sample was made of PBMCs or T cells enriched from blood (not recorded which). The receptors here all came from a woman aged 45-65 years who had recovered from COVID-19.

The chain carries TRBV4-2 and TRBJ2-7; D remains ambiguous. CDR1 and CDR2 from the germline V gene are LGHNA and YNFKEQ. CDR3 length equals 14 residues. V was cut by 0 bases and J by 3 bases, with 9 bases left in between. CDR3 nucleotide sequence: TGTGCCAGCAGCCAAGATGGTTCAGGCTACGAGCAGTACTTC. Amino acid sequence: CASSQDGSGYEQYF.

This clone came up once. The chain employs TRBV6-5 and TRBJ1-2; D is possibly TRBD1 (6 bases). Trimming removed 7 bases at V and 2 bases at J, with 17 bases between. The CDR3 sequence is 15 residues long. In germline, CDR1 is MNHEY, CDR2 SVGAGI. The CDR3 bases are TGTGCCAGCACCGATGGACAGCCTTCAAACTATGGCTACACCTTC. Protein sequence: CASTDGQPSNYGYTF.

The chain uses TRBV5-4 and TRBJ2-4; weak D call: TRBD1 (5 bases). CDR3 length: 15 amino acids. Trimming removed 0 bases at V and 7 bases at J, with 14 bases between. Germline V gives CDR1 SGHNT, CDR2 YYREEE (reference sequence). The CDR3 nucleotides are TGTGCCAGCAGCTTGGGGCCAGGGATGAGGAACATTCAGTACTTC. Amino acids: CASSLGPGMRNIQYF.

The chain links TRBV27 to TRBJ2-7; 11 bases match TRBD2. Germline-derived CDR1 and CDR2 are MNHEY and SMNVEV (reference sequence). This CDR3 contains 18 residues. V gave up 6 bases and J gave up 0 bases; unmatched junction bases: 13. The CDR3 reads CASSPLLAGGPHSYEQYF. The CDR3 nucleotides read TGTGCCAGCAGCCCCCTCCTAGCGGGAGGTCCCCACTCCTACGAGCAGTACTTC.

This clone has just one count. The rearrangement joins TRBV30 to TRBJ1-1, with D perhaps matching TRBD1 (6 bases). The CDR3 spans 14 residues. V was pared by 0 bases and J by 4 bases, with 12 bases between. The germline gives CDR1 GTSNPN, CDR2 SVGIG (reference sequence). The CDR3, as DNA: TGTGCCTGGAGTGTGGGGGGGGCTGGCACTGAAGCTTTCTTT. Protein sequence: CAWSVGGAGTEAFF.

This clone showed up just once. V and J are TRBV28 and TRBJ2-7; possibly TRBD1 for D (5 bases). This CDR3 is built from 18 residues. The germline V gene has CDR1 MDHEN and CDR2 SYDVKM. V was cut by 5 bases and J by 1 base, with 24 bases left in between. The CDR3 is CASSALTVRAKGSYEQYF. CDR3 bases: TGTGCCAGCAGTGCCCTGACGGTCAGGGCAAAGGGATCCTACGAGCAGTACTTC.

This clone is judged medium-sized. The chain recombines TRBV28 with TRBJ1-1; tentative D call: TRBD1 (5 bases). Trimming shortened V by 5 bases and J by 4 bases, and 20 bases separated the two germline ends. Germline V lookup: CDR1 MDHEN, CDR2 SYDVKM. This CDR3 comprises 16 residues. The CDR3 DNA reads as TGTGCCAGCAGTCCCCTCCCCCCAGACAGAGCCACTGAAGCTTTCTTT. Protein: CASSPLPPDRATEAFF.